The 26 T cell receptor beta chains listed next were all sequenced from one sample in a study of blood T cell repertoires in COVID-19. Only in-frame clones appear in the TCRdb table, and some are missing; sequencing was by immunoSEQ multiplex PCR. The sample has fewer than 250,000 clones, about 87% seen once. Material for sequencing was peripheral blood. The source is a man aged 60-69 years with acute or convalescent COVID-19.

The CDR3 sequence: CASSERQPGAEAFF. The CDR3 DNA follows: TGTGCCAGCAGTGAGAGACAGCCCGGCGCTGAAGCTTTCTTT. The rearrangement uses TRBV6-1 and TRBJ1-1, with D perhaps TRBD1 (5 bases). Germline loops: CDR1 MNHNS, CDR2 SASEGT. Trimming took 3 bases from V and 6 from J, leaving 14 bases between them. The CDR3 sequence is 14 residues long.

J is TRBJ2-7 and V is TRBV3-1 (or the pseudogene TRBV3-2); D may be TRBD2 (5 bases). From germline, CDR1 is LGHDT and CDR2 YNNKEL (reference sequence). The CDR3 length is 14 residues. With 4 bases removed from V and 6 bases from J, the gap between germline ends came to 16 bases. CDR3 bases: TGTGCCAGCAGCCGTGCTAGCCAGGTGGGCGAGCAGTACTTC. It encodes CASSRASQVGEQYF.

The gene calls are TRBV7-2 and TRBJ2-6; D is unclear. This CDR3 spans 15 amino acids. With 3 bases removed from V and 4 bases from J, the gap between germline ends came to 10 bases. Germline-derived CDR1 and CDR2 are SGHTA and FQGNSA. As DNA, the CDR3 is TGTGCCAGCAGCTTCCCGACAAGAGGGGCCAACGTCCTGACTTTC. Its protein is CASSFPTRGANVLTF. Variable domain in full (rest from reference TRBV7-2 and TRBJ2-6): GAGVSQSPSNKVTEKGKDVELRCDPISGHTALYWYRQSLGQGLEFLIYFQGNSAPDKSGLPSDRFSAERTGGSVSTLTIQRTQQEDSAVYLCASSFPTRGANVLTFGAGSRLTVL.

CDR3 region: CASSLATPGYEQYF. CDR3 coding DNA: TGTGCCAGCAGCTTAGCGACGCCGGGGTACGAGCAGTACTTC. The chain employs TRBV7-8 and TRBJ2-7, with D possibly TRBD2 on 5 matching bases. CDR1 and CDR2 (germline): SGHVS, FQNEAQ. This CDR3 region has 14 residues. V lost 0 bases and J lost 4, with 10 bases in between.

The CDR3 sequence is CATSRGHGTGEETQYF. CDR3 DNA: TGTGCCACCAGCAGAGGTCATGGGACAGGGGAAGAGACCCAGTACTTC. The gene calls are TRBV15 and TRBJ2-5; TRBD1 aligns across 10 bases. The CDR3 loop spans 16 amino acids. Germline CDR1 and CDR2: LNHNV and YYDKDF (reference sequence). V dropped 1 base and J dropped 3; count of bases not matched to a gene: 5.

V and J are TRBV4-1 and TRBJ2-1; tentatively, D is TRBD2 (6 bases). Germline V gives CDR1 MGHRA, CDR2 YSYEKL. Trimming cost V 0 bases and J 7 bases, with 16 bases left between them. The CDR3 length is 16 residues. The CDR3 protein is CASSQDKGLRWNEQFF. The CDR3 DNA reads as TGCGCCAGCAGCCAAGATAAGGGACTCCGATGGAATGAGCAGTTCTTC.

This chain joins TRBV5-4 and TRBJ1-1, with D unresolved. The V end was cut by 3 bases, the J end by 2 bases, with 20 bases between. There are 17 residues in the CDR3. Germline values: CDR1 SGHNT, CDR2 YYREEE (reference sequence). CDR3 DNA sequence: TGTGCCAGCAGCTCACGCCCTTTAGGAGACGCAAACACTGAAGCTTTCTTT. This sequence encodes CASSSRPLGDANTEAFF.

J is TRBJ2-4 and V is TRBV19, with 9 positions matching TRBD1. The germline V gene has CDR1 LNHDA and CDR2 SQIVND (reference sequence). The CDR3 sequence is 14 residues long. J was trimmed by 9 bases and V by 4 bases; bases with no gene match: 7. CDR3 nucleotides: TGTGCCAGTAGTACCTGGACAGGGGAGGTCATTCAGTACTTC. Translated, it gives CASSTWTGEVIQYF.

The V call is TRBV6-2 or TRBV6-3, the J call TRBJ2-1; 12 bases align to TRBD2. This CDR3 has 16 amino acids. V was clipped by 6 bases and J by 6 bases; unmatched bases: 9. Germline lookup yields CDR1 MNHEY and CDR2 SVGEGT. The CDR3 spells CASSRASGGVSNEQFF. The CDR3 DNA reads TGTGCCAGCAGCCGCGCTAGCGGGGGGGTTAGCAATGAGCAGTTCTTC.

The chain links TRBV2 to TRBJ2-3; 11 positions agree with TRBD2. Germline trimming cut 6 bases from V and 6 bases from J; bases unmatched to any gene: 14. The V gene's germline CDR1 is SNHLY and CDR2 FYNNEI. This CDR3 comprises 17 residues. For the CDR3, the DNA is TGTGCCAGCAGATCAGTTGTTAGCGGGGGGGCAGGTGATACGCAGTATTTT. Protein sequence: CASRSVVSGGAGDTQYF.

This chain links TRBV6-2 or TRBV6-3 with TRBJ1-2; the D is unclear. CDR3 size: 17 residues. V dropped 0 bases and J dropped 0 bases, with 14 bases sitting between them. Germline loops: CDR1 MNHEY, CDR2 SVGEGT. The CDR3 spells CASSYSRGSVPNYGYTF. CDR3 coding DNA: TGTGCCAGCAGTTACTCCCGAGGTTCCGTTCCTAACTATGGCTACACCTTC.

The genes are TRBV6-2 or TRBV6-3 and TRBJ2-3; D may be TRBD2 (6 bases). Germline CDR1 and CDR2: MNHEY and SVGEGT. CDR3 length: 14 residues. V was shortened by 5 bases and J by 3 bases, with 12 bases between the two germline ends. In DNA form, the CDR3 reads TGTGCCAGCAGTCAGACTAGGAGAACAGATACGCAGTATTTT. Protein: CASSQTRRTDTQYF.

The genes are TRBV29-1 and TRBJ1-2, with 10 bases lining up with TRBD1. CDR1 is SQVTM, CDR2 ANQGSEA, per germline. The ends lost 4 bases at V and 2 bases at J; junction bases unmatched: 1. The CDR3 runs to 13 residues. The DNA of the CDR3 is TGCAGCGTTGCGGGACAGGGGAACTATGGCTACACCTTC. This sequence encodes CSVAGQGNYGYTF.

The CDR3: CAILRGRGLFLLCSNQPQHF. For the CDR3, the DNA is TGTGCCATCCTCCGGGGTAGGGGGCTCTTCCTTCTATGTAGCAATCAGCCCCAGCATTTT. The chain joins TRBV3-1 (or the pseudogene TRBV3-2) to TRBJ1-5, with TRBD1 matching 7 bases. The V and J ends lost 10 bases and 0 bases, in that order; junction bases with no gene match: 24. Germline assignment: CDR1 LGHDT and CDR2 YNNKEL (reference sequence). This CDR3 comprises 20 residues.

For the CDR3, the DNA is TGTGCCAGCAGTGGGACCAACAGGCCTCATCAGCCCCAGCATTTT. The encoded protein is CASSGTNRPHQPQHF. The genes are TRBV2 and TRBJ1-5, with D maybe TRBD1 (5 bases). V was clipped by 4 bases and J by 5 bases, with 15 bases between them. This CDR3 contains 15 residues. Per the germline V gene, CDR1 is SNHLY and CDR2 is FYNNEI. The complete variable domain, with remaining parts taken from reference TRBV2 and TRBJ1-5, reads EPEVTQTPSHQVTQMGQEVILRCVPISNHLYFYWYRQILGQKVEFLVSFYNNEISEKSEIFDDQFSVERPDGSNFTLKIRSTKLEDSAMYFCASSGTNRPHQPQHFGDGTRLSIL.

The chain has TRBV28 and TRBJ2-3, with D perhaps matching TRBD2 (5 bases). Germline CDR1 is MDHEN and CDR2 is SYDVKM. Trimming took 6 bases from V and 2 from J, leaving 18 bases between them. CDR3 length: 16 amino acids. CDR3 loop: CASSSPGGPSTDTQYF. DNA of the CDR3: TGTGCCAGCAGCTCCCCTGGAGGCCCATCCACAGATACGCAGTATTTT. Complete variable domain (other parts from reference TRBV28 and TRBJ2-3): DVKVTQSSRYLVKRTGEKVFLECVQDMDHENMFWYRQDPGLGLRLIYFSYDVKMKEKGDIPEGYSVSREKKERFSLILESASTNQTSMYLCASSSPGGPSTDTQYFGPGTRLTVL.

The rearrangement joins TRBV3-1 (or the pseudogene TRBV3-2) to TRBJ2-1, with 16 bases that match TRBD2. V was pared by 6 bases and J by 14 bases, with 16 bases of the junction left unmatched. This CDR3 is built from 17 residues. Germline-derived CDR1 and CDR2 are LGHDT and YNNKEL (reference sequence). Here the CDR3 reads CASRPSLGTSGGAWEFF. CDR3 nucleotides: TGTGCCAGCAGACCCTCCCTAGGGACTAGCGGGGGGGCCTGGGAGTTCTTC.

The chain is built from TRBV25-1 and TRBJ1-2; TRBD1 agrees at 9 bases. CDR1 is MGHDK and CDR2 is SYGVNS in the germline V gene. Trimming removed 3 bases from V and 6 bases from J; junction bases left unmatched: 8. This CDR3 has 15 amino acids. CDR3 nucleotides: TGTGCCAGCAGTGACACAGGGGGCCTATTAGATGGCTACACCTTC. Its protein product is CASSDTGGLLDGYTF.

The CDR3 coding sequence is TGTGCCAGCAGCCCCCTCGCGACAGTCAGCTCTGGGGCCAACGTCCTGACTTTC. Protein product: CASSPLATVSSGANVLTF. This chain uses TRBV7-6 with TRBJ2-6; perhaps TRBD1 as D (5 bases). The V end was cut by 5 bases, the J end by 0 bases, with 17 bases between. CDR3 length: 18 amino acids. Germline assignment: CDR1 SGHVS and CDR2 FNYEAQ.

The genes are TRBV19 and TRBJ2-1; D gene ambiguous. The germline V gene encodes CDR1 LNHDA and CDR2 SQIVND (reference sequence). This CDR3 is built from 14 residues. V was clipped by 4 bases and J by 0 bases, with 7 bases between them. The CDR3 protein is CASSSRSSYNEQFF. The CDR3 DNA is TGTGCCAGTAGTAGTCGGAGCTCCTACAATGAGCAGTTCTTC. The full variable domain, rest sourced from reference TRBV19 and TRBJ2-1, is DGGITQSPKYLFRKEGQNVTLSCEQNLNHDAMYWYRQDPGQGLRLIYYSQIVNDFQKGDIAEGYSVSREKKESFPLTVTSAQKNPTAFYLCASSSRSSYNEQFFGPGTRLTVL.

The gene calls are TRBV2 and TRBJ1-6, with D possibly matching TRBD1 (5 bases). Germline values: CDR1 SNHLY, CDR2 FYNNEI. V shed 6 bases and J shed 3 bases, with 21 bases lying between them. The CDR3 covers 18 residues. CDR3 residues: CASRRSGPGYGYNSPLHF. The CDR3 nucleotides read TGTGCCAGCAGACGATCGGGCCCAGGGTACGGCTATAATTCACCCCTCCACTTT. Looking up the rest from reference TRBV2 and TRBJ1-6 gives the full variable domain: EPEVTQTPSHQVTQMGQEVILRCVPISNHLYFYWYRQILGQKVEFLVSFYNNEISEKSEIFDDQFSVERPDGSNFTLKIRSTKLEDSAMYFCASRRSGPGYGYNSPLHFGNGTRLTVT.

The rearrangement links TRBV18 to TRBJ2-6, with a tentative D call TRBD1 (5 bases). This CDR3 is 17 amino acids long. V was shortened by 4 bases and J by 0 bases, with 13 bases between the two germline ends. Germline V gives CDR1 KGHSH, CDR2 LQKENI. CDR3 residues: CASSLRQGDSGANVLTF. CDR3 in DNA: TGTGCCAGCTCACTCCGGCAAGGGGACTCTGGGGCCAACGTCCTGACTTTC.

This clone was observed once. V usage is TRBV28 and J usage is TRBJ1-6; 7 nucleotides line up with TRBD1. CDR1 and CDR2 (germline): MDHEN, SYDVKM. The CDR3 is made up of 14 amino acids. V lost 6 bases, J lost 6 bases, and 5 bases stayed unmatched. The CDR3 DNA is TGTGCCAGCAGGCCACAGGGGCGTAATTCACCCCTCCACTTT. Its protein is CASRPQGRNSPLHF.

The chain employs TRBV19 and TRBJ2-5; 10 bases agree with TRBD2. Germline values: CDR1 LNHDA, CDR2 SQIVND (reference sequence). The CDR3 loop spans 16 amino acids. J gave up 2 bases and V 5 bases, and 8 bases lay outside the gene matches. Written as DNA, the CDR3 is TGTGCCAGTAGTCTCCGGACTAGCGGAGCTCAAGAGACCCAGTACTTC. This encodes CASSLRTSGAQETQYF.

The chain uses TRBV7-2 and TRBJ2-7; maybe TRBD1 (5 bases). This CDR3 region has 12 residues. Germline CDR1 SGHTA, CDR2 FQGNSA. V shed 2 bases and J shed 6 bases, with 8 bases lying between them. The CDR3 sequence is CASSLSRGEQYF. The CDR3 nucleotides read TGTGCCAGCAGCTTAAGTAGGGGCGAGCAGTACTTC.

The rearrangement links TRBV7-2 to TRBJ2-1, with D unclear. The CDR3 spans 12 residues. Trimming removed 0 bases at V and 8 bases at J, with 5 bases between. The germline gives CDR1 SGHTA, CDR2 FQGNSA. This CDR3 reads CASSLALYEQFF. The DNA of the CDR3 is TGTGCCAGCAGCTTAGCCCTGTATGAGCAGTTCTTC.